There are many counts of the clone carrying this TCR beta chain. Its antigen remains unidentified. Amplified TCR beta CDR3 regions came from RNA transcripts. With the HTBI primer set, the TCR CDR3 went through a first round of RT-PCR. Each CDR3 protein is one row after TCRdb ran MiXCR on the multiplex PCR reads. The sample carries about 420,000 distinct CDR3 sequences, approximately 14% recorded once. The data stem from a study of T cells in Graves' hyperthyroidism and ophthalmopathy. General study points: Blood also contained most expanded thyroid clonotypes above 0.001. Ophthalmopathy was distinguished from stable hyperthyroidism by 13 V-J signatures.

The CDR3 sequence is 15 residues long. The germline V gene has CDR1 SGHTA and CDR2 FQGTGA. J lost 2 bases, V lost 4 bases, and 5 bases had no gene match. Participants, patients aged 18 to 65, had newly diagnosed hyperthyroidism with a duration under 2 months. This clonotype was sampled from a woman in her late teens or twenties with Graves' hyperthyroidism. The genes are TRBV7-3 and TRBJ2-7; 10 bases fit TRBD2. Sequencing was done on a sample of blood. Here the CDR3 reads CASSYSGRGPYEQYF. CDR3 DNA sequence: TGTGCCAGCAGCTACAGCGGGAGGGGCCCCTACGAGCAGTACTTC. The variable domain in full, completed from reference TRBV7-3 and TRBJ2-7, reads GAGVSQTPSNKVTEKGKYVELRCDPISGHTALYWYRQSLGQGPEFLIYFQGTGAADDSGLPNDRFFAVRPEGSVSTLKIQRTERGDSAVYLCASSYSGRGPYEQYFGPGTRLTVT.